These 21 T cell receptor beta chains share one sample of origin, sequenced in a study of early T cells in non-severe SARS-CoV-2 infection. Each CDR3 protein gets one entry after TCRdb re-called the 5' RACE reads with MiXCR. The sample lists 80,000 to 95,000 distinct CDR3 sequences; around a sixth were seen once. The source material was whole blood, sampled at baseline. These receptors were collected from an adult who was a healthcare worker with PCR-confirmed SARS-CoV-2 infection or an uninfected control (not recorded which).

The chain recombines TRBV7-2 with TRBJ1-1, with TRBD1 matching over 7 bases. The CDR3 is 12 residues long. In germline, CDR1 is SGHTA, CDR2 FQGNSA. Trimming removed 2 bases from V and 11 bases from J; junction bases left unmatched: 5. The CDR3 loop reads CASSLPQGGAFF. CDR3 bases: TGTGCCAGCAGCTTACCCCAGGGGGGCGCTTTCTTT.

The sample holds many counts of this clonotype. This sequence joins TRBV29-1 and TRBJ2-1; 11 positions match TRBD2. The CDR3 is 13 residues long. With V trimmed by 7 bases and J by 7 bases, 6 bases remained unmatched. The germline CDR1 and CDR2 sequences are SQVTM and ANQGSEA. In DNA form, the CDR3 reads TGCAGCGGCATTAGGACTAGCGGGAATGAGCAGTTCTTC. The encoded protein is CSGIRTSGNEQFF.

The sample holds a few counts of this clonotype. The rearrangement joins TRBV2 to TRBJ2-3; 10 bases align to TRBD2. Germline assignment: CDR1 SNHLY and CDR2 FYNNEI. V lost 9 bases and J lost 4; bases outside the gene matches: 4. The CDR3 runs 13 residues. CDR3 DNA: TGTGCCAGTGTAGCGGGAGGTGCAGATACGCAGTATTTT. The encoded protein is CASVAGGADTQYF. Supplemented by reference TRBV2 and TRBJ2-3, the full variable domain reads EPEVTQTPSHQVTQMGQEVILRCVPISNHLYFYWYRQILGQKVEFLVSFYNNEISEKSEIFDDQFSVERPDGSNFTLKIRSTKLEDSAMYFCASVAGGADTQYFGPGTRLTVL.

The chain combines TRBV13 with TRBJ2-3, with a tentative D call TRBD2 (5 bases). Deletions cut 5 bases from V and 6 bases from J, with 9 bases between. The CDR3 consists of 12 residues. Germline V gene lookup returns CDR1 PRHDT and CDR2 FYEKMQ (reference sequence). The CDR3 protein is CASSPRRDTQYF. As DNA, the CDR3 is TGTGCCAGCAGCCCCCGGAGGGATACGCAGTATTTT.

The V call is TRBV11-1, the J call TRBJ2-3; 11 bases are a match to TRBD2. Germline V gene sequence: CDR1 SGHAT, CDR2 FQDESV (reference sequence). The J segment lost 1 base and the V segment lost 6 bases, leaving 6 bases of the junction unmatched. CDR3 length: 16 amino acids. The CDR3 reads CASSTLAGEGTDTQYF. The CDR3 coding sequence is TGTGCCAGCAGTACACTAGCGGGAGAGGGCACAGATACGCAGTATTTT.

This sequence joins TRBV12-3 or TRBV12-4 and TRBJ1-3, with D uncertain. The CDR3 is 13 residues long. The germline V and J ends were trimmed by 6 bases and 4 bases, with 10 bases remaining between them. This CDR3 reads CASSPEEGNTIYF. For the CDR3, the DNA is TGTGCCAGCAGCCCCGAAGAAGGAAACACCATATATTTT.

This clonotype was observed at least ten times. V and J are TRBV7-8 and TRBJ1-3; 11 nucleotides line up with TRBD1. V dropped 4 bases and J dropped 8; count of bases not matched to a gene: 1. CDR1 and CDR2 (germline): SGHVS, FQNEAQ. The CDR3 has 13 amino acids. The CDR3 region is CASSWDRGDTIYF. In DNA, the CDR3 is TGTGCCAGCAGCTGGGACAGGGGGGACACCATATATTTT. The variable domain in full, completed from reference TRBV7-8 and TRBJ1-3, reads GAGVSQSPRYKVAKRGQDVALRCDPISGHVSLFWYQQALGQGPEFLTYFQNEAQLDKSGLPSDRFFAERPEGSVSTLKIQRTQQEDSAVYLCASSWDRGDTIYFGEGSWLTVV.

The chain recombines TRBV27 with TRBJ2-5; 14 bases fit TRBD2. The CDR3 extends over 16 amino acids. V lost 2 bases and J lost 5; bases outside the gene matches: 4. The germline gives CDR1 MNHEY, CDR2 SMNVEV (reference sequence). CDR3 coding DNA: TGTGCCAGCAGTTTAAGACTAGCGGGAGGGCTGGAGACCCAGTACTTC. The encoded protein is CASSLRLAGGLETQYF.

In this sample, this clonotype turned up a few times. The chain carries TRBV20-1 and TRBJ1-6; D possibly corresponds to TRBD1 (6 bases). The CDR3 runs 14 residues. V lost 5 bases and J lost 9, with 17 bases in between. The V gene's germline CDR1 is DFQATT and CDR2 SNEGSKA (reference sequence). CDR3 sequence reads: CSAPPGTSTSPLHF. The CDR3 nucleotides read TGCAGTGCTCCCCCCGGGACATCTACTTCACCCCTCCACTTT.

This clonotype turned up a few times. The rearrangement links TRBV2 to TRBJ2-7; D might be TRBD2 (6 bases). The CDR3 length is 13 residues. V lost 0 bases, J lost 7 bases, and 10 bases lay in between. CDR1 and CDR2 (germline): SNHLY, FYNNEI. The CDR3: CASSEAPGTEQYF. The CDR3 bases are TGTGCCAGCAGTGAAGCGCCCGGGACTGAGCAGTACTTC.

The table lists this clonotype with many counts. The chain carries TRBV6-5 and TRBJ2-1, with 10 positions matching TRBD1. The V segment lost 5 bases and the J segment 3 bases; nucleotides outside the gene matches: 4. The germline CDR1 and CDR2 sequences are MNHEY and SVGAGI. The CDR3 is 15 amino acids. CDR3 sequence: CASSPGTGDYNEQFF. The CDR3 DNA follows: TGTGCCAGCAGTCCCGGGACAGGGGACTACAATGAGCAGTTCTTC.

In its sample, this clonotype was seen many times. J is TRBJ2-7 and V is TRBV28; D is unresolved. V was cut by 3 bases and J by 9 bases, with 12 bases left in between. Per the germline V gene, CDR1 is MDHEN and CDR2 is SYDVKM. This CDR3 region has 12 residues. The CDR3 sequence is CASSFPSPRQYF. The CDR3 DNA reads TGTGCCAGCAGTTTTCCTTCCCCTCGGCAGTACTTC. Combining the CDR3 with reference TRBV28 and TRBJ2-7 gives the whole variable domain DVKVTQSSRYLVKRTGEKVFLECVQDMDHENMFWYRQDPGLGLRLIYFSYDVKMKEKGDIPEGYSVSREKKERFSLILESASTNQTSMYLCASSFPSPRQYFGPGTRLTVT.

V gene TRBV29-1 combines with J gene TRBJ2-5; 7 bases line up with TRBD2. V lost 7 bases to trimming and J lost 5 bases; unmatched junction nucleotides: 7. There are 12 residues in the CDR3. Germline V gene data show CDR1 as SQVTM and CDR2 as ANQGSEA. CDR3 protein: CSGRTRGETQYF. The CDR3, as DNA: TGCAGCGGTCGGACTAGGGGCGAGACCCAGTACTTC.

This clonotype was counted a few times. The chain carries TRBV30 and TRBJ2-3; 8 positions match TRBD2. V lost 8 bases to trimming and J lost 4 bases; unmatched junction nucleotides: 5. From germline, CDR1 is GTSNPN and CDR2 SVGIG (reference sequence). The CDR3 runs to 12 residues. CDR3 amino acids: CAASGSADTQYF. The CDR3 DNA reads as TGTGCCGCGAGCGGGAGTGCAGATACGCAGTATTTT.

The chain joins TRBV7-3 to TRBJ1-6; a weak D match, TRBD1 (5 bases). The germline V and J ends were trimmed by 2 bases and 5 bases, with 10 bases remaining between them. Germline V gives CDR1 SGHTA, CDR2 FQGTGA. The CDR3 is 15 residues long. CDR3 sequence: CASSLDSAHNSPLHF. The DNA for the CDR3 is TGTGCCAGCAGCTTAGACAGCGCACATAATTCACCCCTCCACTTT.

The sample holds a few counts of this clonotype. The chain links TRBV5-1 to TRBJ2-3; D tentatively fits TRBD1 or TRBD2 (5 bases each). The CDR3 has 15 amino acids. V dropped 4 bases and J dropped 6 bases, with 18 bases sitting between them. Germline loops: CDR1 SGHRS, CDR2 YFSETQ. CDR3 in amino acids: CASSLDGTPGDTQYF. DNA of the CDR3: TGCGCCAGCAGCCTAGACGGGACCCCCGGGGATACGCAGTATTTT.

CDR3 protein: CASSPKQGVEKLFF. The CDR3 nucleotides read TGTGCCAGCAGCCCGAAACAGGGGGTTGAAAAACTGTTTTTT. The genes are TRBV7-9 and TRBJ1-4, with TRBD1 identical over 8 bases. CDR1 and CDR2 (germline): SEHNR, FQNEAQ (reference sequence). Trimming at V came to 5 bases and at J to 7 bases, leaving 6 bases not matched to a gene. This CDR3 contains 14 residues.

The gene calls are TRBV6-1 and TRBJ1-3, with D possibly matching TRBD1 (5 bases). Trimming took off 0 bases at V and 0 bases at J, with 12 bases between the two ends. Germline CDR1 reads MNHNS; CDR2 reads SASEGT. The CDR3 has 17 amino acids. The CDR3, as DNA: TGTGCCAGCAGTGAAGCGCCGGGGGTCGACTCTGGAAACACCATATATTTT. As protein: CASSEAPGVDSGNTIYF.

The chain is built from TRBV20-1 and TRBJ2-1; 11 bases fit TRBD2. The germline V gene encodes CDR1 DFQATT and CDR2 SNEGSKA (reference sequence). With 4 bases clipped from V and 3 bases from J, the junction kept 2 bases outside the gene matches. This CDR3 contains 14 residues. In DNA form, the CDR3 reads TGCAGTGCTAAAACTAGCGGGAGCTACAATGAGCAGTTCTTC. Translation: CSAKTSGSYNEQFF.

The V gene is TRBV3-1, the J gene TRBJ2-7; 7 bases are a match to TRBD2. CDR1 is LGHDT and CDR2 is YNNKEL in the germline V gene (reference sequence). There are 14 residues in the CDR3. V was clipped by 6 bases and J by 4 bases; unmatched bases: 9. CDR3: CASSHAGSGYEQYF. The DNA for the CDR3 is TGTGCCAGCAGTCACGCGGGTAGCGGGTACGAGCAGTACTTC.

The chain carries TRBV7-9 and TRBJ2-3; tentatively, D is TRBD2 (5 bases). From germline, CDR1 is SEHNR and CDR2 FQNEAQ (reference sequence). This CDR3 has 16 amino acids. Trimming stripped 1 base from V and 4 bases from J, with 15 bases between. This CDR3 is CASSLDLSRDPDTQYF. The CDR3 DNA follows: TGTGCCAGCAGCTTAGATTTATCGAGGGATCCAGATACGCAGTATTTT.